This TCR beta chain derives from a study of blood T cell repertoires in COVID-19 (dated by TCRdb to 2020 to 2021). Looking at the study overall: The collaborator samples originated in the United States, Italy and Spain and spanned the acute and convalescent phases of COVID-19. The material from the prospective study consisted of cDNA or gDNA derived from T cells, B-cell-depleted T cells, or PBMCs. The dataset comprised deeply sampled blood TCRbeta repertoires from subjects exposed to, actively infected with, or recovered from COVID-19. A freely available public database, intended as a resource for researchers studying the immune response to SARS-CoV-2, is where the repertoires were released. Samples were obtained from the ongoing ImmuneRACE study (first 160 participants) and from over 1,000 subjects provided by 6 global collaborators. Sample metadata almost always included a de-identified subject ID, COVID-19 status, age in years and sex. Where available, HLA class I and class II types were obtained from metadata supplied by the sample provider rather than from assay-based typing. The paper as a whole reports these results and caveats: How much clinical and demographic metadata was included differed by source and by participant, and the metadata was provided uncurated.

From the cysteine through the phenylalanine, the CDR3 covers 15 amino acids. This entry keeps only the CDR3 DNA: 45 bases, framed from base 1. CDR1 and CDR2 are read off the germline V gene (reference sequence) as LNHNV and YYDKDF. Germline trimming amounts to 4 bases on V and 1 base on J, with 6 as the count of junction bases outside the gene matches. As regards this clone: No cognate antigen has been identified for it. Base-call qualities are not available, and no considerably larger clone is one nucleotide away.

Collaborating institutions collected whole blood in K2EDTA tubes following their own protocols. Collaborator samples were shipped for TCRbeta analysis as frozen whole blood, isolated PBMCs, or DNA extracted from either sample type. TCRbeta CDR3 regions were amplified from genomic DNA using the immunoSEQ Assay, a bias-controlled multiplex PCR. The published analysis was carried out like this. Nucleated cell counts per sample were estimated from amplification of reference gene primers within the assay. Sequence reads were collapsed and filtered to measure the absolute abundance of every unique TCRbeta CDR3 rearrangement. For each sample, productive Simpson clonality was calculated as the square root of Simpson's diversity index over productive rearrangements. Sourced from immuneACCESS, this table was stored by TCRdb with only in-frame sequences that have V and J called. A share of the clones is absent; for the studies checked, an unresolved V gene accounts for under half, and the remainder has no known explanation. That table gives V, J and clone size, and the DNA gave D and trimming. A total of 150,000 to 190,000 clones appear in this sample, over 70% of them only once. The leading ten clones occupy roughly 0.56% of the sample.

The TCR sequence derives from a man between 60 and 75 years old with acute or convalescent COVID-19. This chain joins TRBV15 to TRBJ1-2; a stretch of 7 junction bases matches TRBD1. The sequencing input was peripheral blood. The CDR3 region reads CATSISTGSNYGYTF. The DNA reads TGTGCCACCAGCATTTCGACAGGGAGTAACTATGGCTACACCTTC.